This paragraph reports one TCR beta chain. The CDR3 covers 16 residues. Germline assignment: CDR1 SGHVS and CDR2 FQNEAQ. Trimming took 0 bases from V and 2 from J, leaving 14 bases between them. The entry originates in a study of blood T cell repertoires in COVID-19. Whole-study context: Donors in the United States, Italy and Spain gave samples during acute or convalescent COVID-19. T cells, B-cell-depleted T cells, or PBMCs provided the cDNA or gDNA that served as material.

In the original workflow: The authors estimated nucleated cell counts from reference gene primer amplification. Only in-frame clones appear in the TCRdb table, and some are missing; sequencing was by immunoSEQ multiplex PCR. V and J calls and clone size are given by that table; D and trimming were obtained from the DNA. The sample has 80,000 to 90,000 clones; 86% are singletons. The sequencing sample was made of peripheral blood. The J gene is TRBJ2-7, the V gene TRBV7-8; D might be TRBD1 (5 bases). This TCR derives from a man older than 75 with active or convalescent COVID-19. DNA of the CDR3: TGTGCCAGCAGCTTAGCCCGTCTCGACAGAGCCTACGAGCAGTACTTC. Translation: CASSLARLDRAYEQYF.